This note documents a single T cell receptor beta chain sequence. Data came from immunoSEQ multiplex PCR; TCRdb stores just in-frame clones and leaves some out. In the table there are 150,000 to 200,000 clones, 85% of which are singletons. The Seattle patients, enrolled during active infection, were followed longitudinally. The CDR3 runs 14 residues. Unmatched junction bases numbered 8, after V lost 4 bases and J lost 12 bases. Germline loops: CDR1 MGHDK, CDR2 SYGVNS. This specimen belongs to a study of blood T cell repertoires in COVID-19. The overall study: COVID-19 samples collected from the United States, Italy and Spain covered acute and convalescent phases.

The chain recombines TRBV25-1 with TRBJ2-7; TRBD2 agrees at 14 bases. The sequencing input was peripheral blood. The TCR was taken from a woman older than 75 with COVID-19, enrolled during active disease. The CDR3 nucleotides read TGTGCCAGCAGTGTCGGGACTAGCGGGGGACCCAGGTACTTC. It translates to CASSVGTSGGPRYF.